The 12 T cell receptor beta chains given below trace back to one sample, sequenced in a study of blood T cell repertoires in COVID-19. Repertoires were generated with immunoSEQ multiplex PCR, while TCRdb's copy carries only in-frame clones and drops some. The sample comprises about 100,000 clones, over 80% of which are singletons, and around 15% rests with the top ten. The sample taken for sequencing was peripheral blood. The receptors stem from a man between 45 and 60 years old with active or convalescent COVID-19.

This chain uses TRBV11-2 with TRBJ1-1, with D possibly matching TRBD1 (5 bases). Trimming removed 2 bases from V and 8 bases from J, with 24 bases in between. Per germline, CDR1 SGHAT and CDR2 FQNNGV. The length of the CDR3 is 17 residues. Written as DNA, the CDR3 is TGTGCCAGCAGCTTATTCGGTCAGGGTAAAGGAAGACGGGAAGCTTTCTTT. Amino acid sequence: CASSLFGQGKGRREAFF. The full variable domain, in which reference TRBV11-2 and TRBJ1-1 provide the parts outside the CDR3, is EAGVAQSPRYKIIEKRQSVAFWCNPISGHATLYWYQQILGQGPKLLIQFQNNGVVDDSQLPKDRFSAERLKGVDSTLKIQPAKLEDSAVYLCASSLFGQGKGRREAFFGQGTRLTVV.

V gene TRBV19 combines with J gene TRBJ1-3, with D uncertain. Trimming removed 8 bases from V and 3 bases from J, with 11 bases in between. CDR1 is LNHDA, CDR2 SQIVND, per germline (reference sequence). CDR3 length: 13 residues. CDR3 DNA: TGTGCCAGTGTCCAGTACCTTGGAAACACCATATATTTT. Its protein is CASVQYLGNTIYF.

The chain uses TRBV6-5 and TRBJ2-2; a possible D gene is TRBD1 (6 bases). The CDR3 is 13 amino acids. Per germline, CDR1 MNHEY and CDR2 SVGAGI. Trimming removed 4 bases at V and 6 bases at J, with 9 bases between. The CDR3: CASSSNRAGELFF. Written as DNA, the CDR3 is TGTGCCAGCAGTTCCAACAGGGCCGGGGAGCTGTTTTTT.

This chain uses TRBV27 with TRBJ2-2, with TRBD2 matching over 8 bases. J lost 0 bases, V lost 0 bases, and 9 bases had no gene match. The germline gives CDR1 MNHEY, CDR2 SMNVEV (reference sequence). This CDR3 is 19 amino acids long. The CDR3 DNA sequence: TGTGCCAGCAGTTTATCCGGACTAGCTCATAGCGCGAACACCGGGGAGCTGTTTTTT. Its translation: CASSLSGLAHSANTGELFF.

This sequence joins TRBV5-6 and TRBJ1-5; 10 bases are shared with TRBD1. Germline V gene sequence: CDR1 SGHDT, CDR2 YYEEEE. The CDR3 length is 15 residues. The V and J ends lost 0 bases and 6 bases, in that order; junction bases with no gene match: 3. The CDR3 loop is CASSLGGQGIQPQHF. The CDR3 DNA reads TGTGCCAGCAGCTTGGGGGGACAGGGGATTCAGCCCCAGCATTTT.

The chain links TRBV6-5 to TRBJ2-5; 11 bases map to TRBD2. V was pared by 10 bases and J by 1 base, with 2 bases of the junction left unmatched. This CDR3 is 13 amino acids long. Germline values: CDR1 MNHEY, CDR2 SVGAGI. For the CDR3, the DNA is TGTGCCATCGGGACTAGCGGCCAAGAGACCCAGTACTTC. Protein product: CAIGTSGQETQYF.

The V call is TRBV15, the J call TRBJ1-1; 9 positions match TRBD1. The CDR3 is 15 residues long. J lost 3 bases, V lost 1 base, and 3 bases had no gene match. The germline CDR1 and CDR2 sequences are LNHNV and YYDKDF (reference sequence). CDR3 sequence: CATSRAGQGDTEAFF. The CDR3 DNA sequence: TGTGCCACCAGCAGAGCGGGACAGGGAGACACTGAAGCTTTCTTT.

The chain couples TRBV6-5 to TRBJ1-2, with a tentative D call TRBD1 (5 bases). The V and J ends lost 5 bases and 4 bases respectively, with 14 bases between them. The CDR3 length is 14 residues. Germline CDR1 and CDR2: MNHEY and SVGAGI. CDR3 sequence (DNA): TGTGCCAGCAGTCTACAGGTTGGTGGCTATGGCTACACCTTC. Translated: CASSLQVGGYGYTF.

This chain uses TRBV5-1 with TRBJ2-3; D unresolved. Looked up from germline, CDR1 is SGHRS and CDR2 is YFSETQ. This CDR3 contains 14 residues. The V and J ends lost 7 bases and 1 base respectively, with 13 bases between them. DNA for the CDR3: TGCGCCAGCCGACGTGAGGCAGGCACAGATACGCAGTATTTT. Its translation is CASRREAGTDTQYF.

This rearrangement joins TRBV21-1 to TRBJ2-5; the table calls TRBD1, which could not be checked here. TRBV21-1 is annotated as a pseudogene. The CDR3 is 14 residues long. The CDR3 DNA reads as TGTGCCAGCAGCAAAGCCAGGGGCTATGAGACCCAGTACTTC. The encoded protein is CASSKARGYETQYF.

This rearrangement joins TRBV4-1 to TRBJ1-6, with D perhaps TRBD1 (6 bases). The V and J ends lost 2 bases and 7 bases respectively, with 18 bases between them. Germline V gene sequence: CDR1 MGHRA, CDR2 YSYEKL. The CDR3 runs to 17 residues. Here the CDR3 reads CASSQPPGESWNSPLHF. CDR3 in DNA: TGCGCCAGCAGCCAACCTCCAGGGGAATCGTGGAATTCACCCCTCCACTTT.

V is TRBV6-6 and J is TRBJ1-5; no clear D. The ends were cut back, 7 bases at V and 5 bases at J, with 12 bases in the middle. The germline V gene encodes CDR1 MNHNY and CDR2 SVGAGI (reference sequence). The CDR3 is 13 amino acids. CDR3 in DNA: TGTGCCAGCACCCTGGAGCCGGATCAGCCCCAGCATTTT. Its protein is CASTLEPDQPQHF.